The TCR beta chain under discussion was sequenced for a study of blood T cells in healthy people across ages. Study in general: Template switching captured about one barcoded beta molecule per two T cells.

This clonotype was found a few times. The antigen is not known. General study points: Long-lived donors carried more naive CD4+ cells and greater diversity than aged donors.

V was trimmed by 0 bases and J by 7 bases, leaving 13 bases between them. CDR3 length: 14 amino acids. Germline lookup yields CDR1 SGHRS and CDR2 YFSETQ. Healthy Caucasians from Russia aged roughly 6 to 100 served as donors. Each sample provided at least 6 micrograms of extracted total RNA. Primers used in a second PCR of about 6 to 12 cycles were a sample-barcoded 5' primer and a J-beta primer mix. TCRdb re-called the 5' RACE reads through MiXCR, storing one row per CDR3 protein. Of about 1.4 million distinct CDR3 sequences in the sample, almost 60% were seen once. Material: blood. The sequence came from a man between 18 and 29 years old in good health. V usage is TRBV5-1 and J usage is TRBJ1-1; D remains ambiguous. As DNA, the CDR3 is TGCGCCAGCAGCTTGGATTCGGGTTTCTTTGAAGCTTTCTTT. The encoded protein is CASSLDSGFFEAFF.